This section outlines one TCR beta chain sequence together with its context. Its antigen is undetermined. This cohort consisted of healthy bone marrow donors. The data are from a study of cytomegalovirus exposure and HLA in healthy donors. Study observations and caveats: Earlier findings revealed that most TCR beta V segments proved productive either about 87% or about 30% of the time. The study listed 150 to 200 cytomegalovirus-associated TCR beta chains.

60 Vbeta and 13 Jbeta primers were used in PCR. As handled by the study authors: As a later analysis found, there were approximately 80 million unique TCR beta chains, of which roughly 11 million were shared. TCRdb's table, derived via immunoSEQ multiplex PCR, lists solely in-frame clones and lacks some. V and J calls and clone size follow that table, whereas D and trimming were derived from the DNA. The sample has about 120,000 clones; 80% to 85% are singletons. The V gene lost 5 bases and the J gene lost 2 bases, with 8 bases spanning the gap. CDR3 length: 13 amino acids. Per the germline V gene, CDR1 is SGHRS and CDR2 is YFSETQ.

This receptor was identified in a woman in her forties in good health and CMV-seronegative. This sequence joins TRBV5-1 and TRBJ2-1; the D is unclear. The sequencing input was PBMCs. In nucleotides, the CDR3 is TGCGCCAGCAGGATCGCAGCCTACAATGAGCAGTTCTTC. Translation gives CASRIAAYNEQFF.